This TCR beta chain was profiled in a study of cytomegalovirus exposure and HLA in healthy donors. Study findings and constraints: Near-uniform donor sequencing depth was presumed by presence/absence analyses.

This CDR3 is built from 15 residues. Looked up from germline, CDR1 is SGDLS and CDR2 is YYNGEE. V was cut by 4 bases and J by 0 bases, with 11 bases left in between. Worth noting for this clone: What it binds is unknown.

PCR involved 60 Vbeta and 13 Jbeta primers. Generated by immunoSEQ multiplex PCR, the TCRdb table keeps only in-frame clones and is missing some. The table includes over 150,000 clones, more than 75% detected once. Source material: PBMCs. This receptor was identified in a girl aged 2-10 years in good health and CMV-seropositive. The V and J genes are TRBV9 and TRBJ1-3, with D possibly being TRBD1 (5 bases). The CDR3 DNA sequence: TGTGCCAGCAGCCAGGACGGGGGCTCTGGAAACACCATATATTTT. It yields the protein CASSQDGGSGNTIYF.